Listed here are 27 T cell receptor beta chains from one sample, sequenced in a study of T-cell reconstitution after alpha-beta-depleted transplantation in children (TCRdb year 2016). Libraries were made using PCR. The sample was run on an Illumina HiSeq 2500. TCR libraries were prepared with molecular barcoding, using unique molecular identifiers to normalize TCRbeta repertoire quantification. TCRdb cleaned the public reads at Q25 with fastp, built clones with MiXCR and kept in-frame beta chains. Rows with a matching CDR3 protein are joined into one entry that keeps the most common DNA and genes. The sample table shows about 640,000 distinct CDR3 sequences, and over 15% are seen once. 0.9% to 1.2% of the sample is in the top ten clones. The sample was PBMCs from the stem cell graft donor, taken from the stem cell graft. The source is a human donor who donated a stem cell graft to a child with acute myeloid leukemia.

V is TRBV5-1 and J is TRBJ1-1; the match to TRBD1 covers 7 bases. Germline V gene lookup returns CDR1 SGHRS and CDR2 YFSETQ. J gave up 0 bases and V 0 bases, and 2 bases lay outside the gene matches. The CDR3 is made up of 15 amino acids. DNA for the CDR3: TGCGCCAGCAGCTTGGATCAGGGGGTGAACACTGAAGCTTTCTTT. Residues: CASSLDQGVNTEAFF.

The chain employs TRBV7-8 and TRBJ2-5; D gene ambiguous. V lost 6 bases and J lost 1, with 9 bases in between. CDR1 is SGHVS, CDR2 FQNEAQ, per germline. This CDR3 region has 13 residues. This CDR3 is CASRTRAQETQYF. CDR3 DNA sequence: TGTGCCAGCAGGACACGGGCCCAAGAGACCCAGTACTTC.

V gene TRBV7-9 combines with J gene TRBJ1-2, with D tentatively TRBD1 (6 bases). Germline CDR1 SEHNR, CDR2 FQNEAQ (reference sequence). CDR3 length: 16 amino acids. The ends were cut back, 1 base at V and 0 bases at J, with 12 bases in the middle. DNA of the CDR3: TGTGCCAGCAGCTTAGTCGGAGCAGGGGCTAACTATGGCTACACCTTC. It is translated as CASSLVGAGANYGYTF. The whole variable domain, remainder taken from reference TRBV7-9 and TRBJ1-2, is DTGVSQNPRHKITKRGQNVTFRCDPISEHNRLYWYRQTLGQGPEFLTYFQNEAQLEKSRLLSDRFSAERPKGSFSTLEIQRTEQGDSAMYLCASSLVGAGANYGYTFGSGTRLTVV.

The chain joins TRBV6-2 or TRBV6-3 to TRBJ2-7; D gene unclear. CDR1 and CDR2 from the germline V gene are MNHEY and SVGEGT. V lost 5 bases, J lost 4 bases, and 12 bases lay in between. CDR3 length equals 13 residues. The CDR3 DNA sequence: TGTGCCAGCAGTAACCCCCCACCTTACGAGCAGTACGTC. Protein product: CASSNPPPYEQYV.

This clonotype was detected many times. The chain combines TRBV20-1 with TRBJ2-2, with TRBD1 identical over 9 bases. With 4 bases clipped from V and 5 bases from J, the junction kept 11 bases outside the gene matches. This CDR3 is 16 amino acids long. CDR1 is DFQATT and CDR2 is SNEGSKA in the germline V gene (reference sequence). The CDR3 sequence: CSATSGTGLDTGELFF. In DNA, the CDR3 is TGCAGTGCTACGTCCGGGACAGGGTTGGATACCGGGGAGCTGTTTTTT.

CDR3 bases: TGCAGTGCTAGAGCGGGGGTTGCAACTAATGAAAAACTGTTTTTT. Translating it yields CSARAGVATNEKLFF. V and J are TRBV20-1 and TRBJ1-4, with D maybe TRBD1 (5 bases). The CDR3 loop spans 15 amino acids. Trimming pared 1 base from V and 0 bases from J, leaving 9 bases between. CDR1 is DFQATT, CDR2 SNEGSKA, per germline (reference sequence).

This clonotype was seen many times. The chain links TRBV12-3 or TRBV12-4 to TRBJ1-1; 8 nucleotides agree with TRBD1. This CDR3 is 17 amino acids long. J gave up 5 bases and V 1 base, and 12 bases lay outside the gene matches. Written as DNA, the CDR3 is TGTGCCAGCAGTTTAGTAGTGACAGGGGACGGGGGGACTGAAGCTTTCTTT. Residues: CASSLVVTGDGGTEAFF.

The table lists this clonotype with many counts. CDR3 sequence reads: CSVGGQGVYEQYF. Here the CDR3 DNA reads TGCAGCGTTGGCGGACAGGGTGTTTACGAGCAGTACTTC. The chain uses TRBV29-1 and TRBJ2-7; 8 nucleotides match TRBD1. The CDR3 is 13 residues long. The V segment lost 4 bases and the J segment 4 bases; nucleotides outside the gene matches: 6. CDR1 and CDR2 from the germline V gene are SQVTM and ANQGSEA.

This clonotype was counted ten times or more. The chain carries TRBV20-1 and TRBJ1-1; no definite D call. V lost 3 bases, J lost 11 bases, and 13 bases lay in between. Looked up from germline, CDR1 is DFQATT and CDR2 is SNEGSKA (reference sequence). The CDR3 length is 11 residues. CDR3 protein: CSARGVEAAFF. In DNA, the CDR3 is TGCAGTGCTAGGGGAGTAGAGGCGGCTTTCTTT.

V usage is TRBV11-3 and J usage is TRBJ2-1, with a possible D match to TRBD2 (7 bases). CDR1 and CDR2 (germline): SGHNT, YENEEA. Deletions cut 3 bases from V and 0 bases from J, with 21 bases between. This CDR3 is 19 amino acids long. The CDR3 bases are TGTGCCAGCAGCTTCTCGAACCTGGGGGGGCCAAGCTCCTACAATGAGCAGTTCTTC. It is translated as CASSFSNLGGPSSYNEQFF.

Ten or more counts support this clonotype. This sequence joins TRBV20-1 and TRBJ2-5; perhaps TRBD1 as D (5 bases). Trimming removed 4 bases from V and 0 bases from J, with 6 bases in between. The CDR3 is made up of 12 amino acids. Germline values: CDR1 DFQATT, CDR2 SNEGSKA (reference sequence). CDR3 in amino acids: CSAKGYQETQYF. The CDR3 bases are TGCAGTGCTAAGGGGTACCAAGAGACCCAGTACTTC.

This clonotype was observed a single time. The V call is TRBV30, the J call TRBJ2-7, with D possibly matching TRBD1 (5 bases). CDR1 and CDR2 from the germline V gene are GTSNPN and SVGIG (reference sequence). CDR3 length: 13 amino acids. Trimming removed 0 bases at V and 2 bases at J, with 8 bases between. CDR3 sequence reads: CAWSVKGPYEQYF. The CDR3 DNA follows: TGTGCCTGGAGTGTTAAGGGGCCCTACGAGCAGTACTTC.

This clonotype was counted ten times or more. The chain has TRBV10-3 and TRBJ2-3, with TRBD1 matching over 8 bases. Germline V gene lookup returns CDR1 ENHRY and CDR2 SYGVKD. With 3 bases clipped from V and 0 bases from J, the junction kept 8 bases outside the gene matches. The CDR3 loop spans 17 amino acids. The CDR3 nucleotides read TGTGCCATCAGTGACCCACGGAACAGGGGGAGCACAGATACGCAGTATTTT. Its protein is CAISDPRNRGSTDTQYF.

The sample holds many counts of this clonotype. The chain has TRBV20-1 and TRBJ2-1; 7 nucleotides match TRBD1. V shed 6 bases, J shed 3 bases, and the junction held 5 bases outside the gene matches. Germline lookup yields CDR1 DFQATT and CDR2 SNEGSKA (reference sequence). This CDR3 spans 13 amino acids. In nucleotides, the CDR3 is TGCAGTGCCCGGGACAGCTACTACAATGAGCAGTTCTTC. The encoded protein is CSARDSYYNEQFF.

A few counts support this clonotype. J is TRBJ2-1 and V is TRBV11-2; 8 bases line up with TRBD2. The CDR3 extends over 19 amino acids. Unmatched junction bases numbered 15, after V lost 3 bases and J lost 2 bases. The germline gives CDR1 SGHAT, CDR2 FQNNGV. CDR3 amino acids: CASSFPPRGATYPYNEQFF. CDR3 coding DNA: TGTGCCAGCAGCTTCCCTCCGCGGGGGGCCACCTACCCCTACAATGAGCAGTTCTTC.

The V gene is TRBV12-3 or TRBV12-4, the J gene TRBJ2-2, with D perhaps matching TRBD2 (6 bases). Trimming stripped 6 bases from V and 1 base from J, with 6 bases between. The CDR3 consists of 13 residues. The CDR3 region is CASSGGNTGELFF. Here the CDR3 DNA reads TGTGCCAGCAGCGGGGGGAACACCGGGGAGCTGTTTTTT.

This clonotype showed up many times. V and J are TRBV20-1 and TRBJ2-4, with 7 positions matching TRBD1. CDR3 size: 13 residues. The V gene end was trimmed by 4 bases and the J gene end by 5 bases; junction bases not matched to a gene: 5. CDR1 and CDR2 from the germline V gene are DFQATT and SNEGSKA (reference sequence). The CDR3 reads CSATDRAQNIQYF. CDR3 nucleotide sequence: TGCAGTGCTACCGACAGGGCGCAAAACATTCAGTACTTC.

The V gene is TRBV20-1, the J gene TRBJ1-1, with unresolved D. The CDR3 has 15 amino acids. The ends were cut back, 0 bases at V and 0 bases at J, with 11 bases in the middle. Germline CDR1 and CDR2: DFQATT and SNEGSKA (reference sequence). CDR3 DNA: TGCAGTGCTAGAGATATTGAGGGATTGAACACTGAAGCTTTCTTT. Translating it yields CSARDIEGLNTEAFF.

On this clonotype itself: This may stem from a read error, because a much larger clone lies one nucleotide away. The chain links TRBV20-1 to TRBJ1-1; D call uncertain. Looked up from germline, CDR1 is DFQATT and CDR2 is SNEGSKA (reference sequence). The CDR3 is 13 amino acids. V shed 0 bases and J shed 3 bases, with 8 bases lying between them. CDR3 sequence reads: CSARDPRYTEAFF. CDR3 bases: TGCAGTGCTAGAGATCCGAGATACACTGAAGCTTTCTTT.

This clonotype has more than one count but fewer than ten. The chain combines TRBV10-2 with TRBJ1-1, with a weak D call TRBD1 (5 bases). The V end lost 2 bases, the J end lost 1 base, and 11 bases lay between the germline ends. Germline V lookup: CDR1 WSHSY, CDR2 SAAADI. The CDR3 has 15 amino acids. The CDR3 sequence: CASSEGQGPNTEAFF. CDR3 DNA: TGCGCCAGCAGTGAGGGGCAGGGACCGAACACTGAAGCTTTCTTT.

The chain recombines TRBV7-9 with TRBJ2-1, with 9 bases aligning to TRBD2. The V gene's germline CDR1 is SEHNR and CDR2 FQNEAQ (reference sequence). Trimming took 5 bases from V and 7 from J; bases not matched to a gene: 9. This CDR3 has 15 residues. The CDR3 loop reads CASSHETSGKNEQFF. CDR3 bases: TGTGCCAGCAGCCACGAGACTAGCGGTAAAAATGAGCAGTTCTTC.

The sample holds many counts of this clonotype. The rearrangement links TRBV20-1 to TRBJ2-4; TRBD2 aligns across 10 bases. CDR1 DFQATT and CDR2 SNEGSKA come from the germline V gene (reference sequence). J lost 5 bases, V lost 4 bases, and 8 bases had no gene match. The CDR3 contains 15 residues. CDR3 protein: CSAIGSGGPQNIQYF. In nucleotides, the CDR3 is TGCAGTGCTATAGGTAGCGGGGGGCCCCAAAACATTCAGTACTTC.

The V and J genes are TRBV4-2 and TRBJ2-3; 10 bases map to TRBD2. CDR1 and CDR2 (germline): LGHNA, YNFKEQ. CDR3 size: 17 residues. V lost 5 bases and J lost 3; bases outside the gene matches: 11. The CDR3 DNA reads as TGTGCCAGCAGCGAAAGGACTAGCGGCGACGGGACAGATACGCAGTATTTT. The encoded protein is CASSERTSGDGTDTQYF.

The chain links TRBV7-9 to TRBJ2-3; D remains unclear. Germline loops: CDR1 SEHNR, CDR2 FQNEAQ (reference sequence). Deletions cut 1 base from V and 0 bases from J, with 11 bases between. The CDR3 runs 16 residues. CDR3 residues: CASSLVVSSSTDTQYF. The CDR3 DNA is TGTGCCAGCAGCTTAGTAGTCTCGTCGAGCACAGATACGCAGTATTTT.

This clonotype was found a few times. The rearrangement uses TRBV4-1 and TRBJ2-7; 10 bases are a match to TRBD2. The CDR3 runs to 16 residues. The junction had 9 bases not matched to a gene; V was cut back by 4 bases and J by 3 bases. The germline V gene encodes CDR1 MGHRA and CDR2 YSYEKL. CDR3 amino acids: CASSPGLAAYDYEQYF. The CDR3 DNA follows: TGCGCCAGCAGCCCCGGACTAGCGGCCTACGACTACGAGCAGTACTTC.

The chain uses TRBV7-9 and TRBJ2-7; D gene uncertain. The ends were cut back, 2 bases at V and 4 bases at J, with 15 bases in the middle. CDR1 is SEHNR, CDR2 FQNEAQ, per germline (reference sequence). This CDR3 has 15 amino acids. CDR3 nucleotide sequence: TGTGCCAGCAGCTTAATACAAGGGATGGGTTACGAGCAGTACTTC. Its protein is CASSLIQGMGYEQYF.

The genes are TRBV2 and TRBJ2-3; TRBD1 matches 7 bases. The germline V gene encodes CDR1 SNHLY and CDR2 FYNNEI. Unmatched junction bases numbered 6, after V lost 5 bases and J lost 4 bases. CDR3 length: 14 residues. CDR3 region: CASSLDRDPDTQYF. The CDR3 DNA reads TGTGCCAGCAGTTTAGACAGGGATCCAGATACGCAGTATTTT.